The clone carrying this T cell receptor beta chain appeared many times. As yet, its antigen is unknown. These data come from a study of identical twins. Whole-study findings and limits: Model-predicted out-of-frame TCR alpha sharing fell below observed values in monozygotic twins. Invariant MAIT and iNKT cells may have partly biased zero-insertion analyses. Cord blood's abundant beta clonotypes had fewer insertions, unlike memory repertoires.

CDR1 is SGHRS, CDR2 YFSETQ, per germline. Trimming removed 3 bases at V and 1 base at J, with 13 bases between. The CDR3 is made up of 15 amino acids. Via MiXCR, TCRdb re-called the 5' RACE reads, giving one row per CDR3 protein. The sample shows hundreds of thousands of distinct CDR3 sequences, approximately 6.1% of them seen only once. All of the donors were Caucasians in good health. The specimen sequenced was naive T cells sorted from blood. This TCR was sampled from a man aged 18 to 35 in good health. This chain joins TRBV5-1 and TRBJ1-1; unclear D gene. The CDR3 bases are TGCGCCAGCAGCTCCCTGGGAGCCCAGAACACTGAAGCTTTCTTT. This translates into CASSSLGAQNTEAFF.